These 22 T cell receptor beta chains were sequenced from one sample in a study of T-cell reconstitution after alpha-beta-depleted transplantation in children. During its preparation, the TCRbeta library received unique molecular identifiers. TCRdb re-derived calls from the PCR reads in MiXCR, one entry per CDR3 protein. The sample lists 250,000 to 400,000 distinct CDR3 sequences, 23% occurring once. This specimen was PBMCs, mostly from graft donor cells, taken 180 days after TCRalphabeta/CD19-depleted stem cell transplant. The source is a male patient aged 10 to 17 who had a stem cell transplant for acute lymphoblastic leukemia, so the T cells may come from the graft donor.

This clonotype appeared a few times. This chain joins TRBV6-5 and TRBJ2-1; 9 bases line up with TRBD2. Per the germline V gene, CDR1 is MNHEY and CDR2 is SVGAGI. The CDR3 contains 17 residues. The V segment lost 0 bases and the J segment 8 bases; nucleotides outside the gene matches: 11. The CDR3 region is CASSYSDLAGKGDEQFF. CDR3 coding DNA: TGTGCCAGCAGTTACTCGGATCTAGCGGGAAAGGGAGATGAGCAGTTCTTC.

The chain carries TRBV29-1 and TRBJ2-3, with a tentative D call TRBD1 (5 bases). This CDR3 comprises 13 residues. V lost 5 bases and J 5 bases, leaving 14 bases between the germline ends. Germline CDR1 is SQVTM and CDR2 is ANQGSEA. CDR3 amino acids: CSVLPSTVDTQYF. CDR3 bases: TGCAGCGTTCTTCCGTCGACAGTAGATACGCAGTATTTT.

This clonotype has only one observation. The chain is built from TRBV11-1 and TRBJ2-1; 10 nucleotides line up with TRBD2. The CDR3 spans 16 residues. Trimming removed 2 bases from V and 3 bases from J; junction bases left unmatched: 4. Germline loops: CDR1 SGHAT, CDR2 FQDESV (reference sequence). In DNA, the CDR3 is TGTGCCAGCAGCTTAACTAGCGGGACGGACTACAATGAGCAGTTCTTC. It translates to CASSLTSGTDYNEQFF. Full variable domain (remainder filled in from reference TRBV11-1 and TRBJ2-1): EAEVAQSPRYKITEKSQAVAFWCDPISGHATLYWYRQILGQGPELLVQFQDESVVDDSQLPKDRFSAERLKGVDSTLKIQPAELGDSAMYLCASSLTSGTDYNEQFFGPGTRLTVL.

CDR3 coding DNA: TGTGCCAGCAGTCACACTTGGAGGGGTGGTGGAGAGACCCAGTACTTC. This sequence encodes CASSHTWRGGGETQYF. This chain uses TRBV5-6 with TRBJ2-5; D may be TRBD2 (6 bases). Trimming removed 5 bases from V and 4 bases from J, with 21 bases in between. CDR3 length: 16 residues. CDR1 SGHDT and CDR2 YYEEEE come from the germline V gene.

This CDR3 reads CASSFSGITYEQYF. CDR3 nucleotide sequence: TGTGCCAGCAGTTTCAGCGGGATTACCTACGAGCAGTACTTC. The rearrangement joins TRBV27 to TRBJ2-7; 7 bases are a match to TRBD2. CDR3 length: 14 residues. Germline loops: CDR1 MNHEY, CDR2 SMNVEV (reference sequence). V gave up 3 bases and J gave up 2 bases; unmatched junction bases: 4.

The chain links TRBV12-3 or TRBV12-4 to TRBJ2-1, with D unclear. With 5 bases removed from V and 6 bases from J, the gap between germline ends came to 14 bases. The CDR3 covers 14 residues. The CDR3 spells CASSLDSLLNEQFF. As DNA, the CDR3 is TGTGCCAGCAGTCTCGACTCACTCCTCAATGAGCAGTTCTTC.

This clonotype has only a few counts. This chain joins TRBV7-7 and TRBJ2-7; a possible D gene is TRBD2 (5 bases). The CDR3 contains 13 residues. The germline V gene encodes CDR1 SSHAT and CDR2 FNYEAQ (reference sequence). V dropped 5 bases and J dropped 4 bases, with 12 bases sitting between them. The CDR3 sequence: CASSRGRGYEQYF. For the CDR3, the DNA is TGTGCCAGCAGCAGAGGCCGGGGATACGAGCAGTACTTC.

This clonotype was picked up many times. This sequence joins TRBV7-2 and TRBJ2-7, with D unresolved. The CDR3 contains 14 residues. The germline V and J ends were trimmed by 2 bases and 1 base, with 9 bases remaining between them. The germline V gene has CDR1 SGHTA and CDR2 FQGNSA. CDR3 in amino acids: CASSLIGSSYEQYF. As DNA, the CDR3 is TGTGCCAGCAGCTTAATAGGGTCGTCCTACGAGCAGTACTTC.

V usage is TRBV29-1 and J usage is TRBJ1-1; D perhaps matches TRBD1 (5 bases). The germline CDR1 and CDR2 sequences are SQVTM and ANQGSEA. The CDR3 totals 12 residues. V lost 5 bases to trimming and J lost 4 bases, with 11 bases between them. The CDR3 DNA sequence: TGCAGCGTTTCTAGGGACGGCACTGAAGCTTTCTTT. This translates into CSVSRDGTEAFF.

V and J are TRBV10-3 and TRBJ2-7; D is perhaps TRBD1 (6 bases). The CDR3 loop spans 14 amino acids. Per the germline V gene, CDR1 is ENHRY and CDR2 is SYGVKD. The V end lost 6 bases, the J end lost 2 bases, and 14 bases lay between the germline ends. CDR3 in amino acids: CAISPQGRAYEQYF. The CDR3 coding sequence is TGTGCCATCAGCCCACAGGGTAGGGCCTACGAGCAGTACTTC.

Only a few counts were recorded for this clonotype. This rearrangement joins TRBV7-9 to TRBJ2-1; D possibly corresponds to TRBD1 (5 bases). The germline gives CDR1 SEHNR, CDR2 FQNEAQ (reference sequence). V lost 4 bases to trimming and J lost 6 bases, with 13 bases between them. The CDR3 sequence is 14 residues long. Here the CDR3 DNA reads TGTGCCAGCAGCTATACCATAAGGGGCAATGAGCAGTTCTTC. Translation: CASSYTIRGNEQFF.

Remarks on this clonotype: One junction end does not reproduce the germline sequence, and a read error may be involved. The gene calls are TRBV3-1 and TRBJ2-7; TRBD2 aligns across 7 bases. This CDR3 has 13 residues. Germline V CDR1 and CDR2: LGHDT, YNNKEL (reference sequence). CDR3 loop: CASSDGGSSEQYF. CDR3 nucleotides: TGTGCCAGCAGCGACGGGGGGTCCTCCGAGCAGTACTTC.

V gene TRBV9 combines with J gene TRBJ2-2; D ambiguous. Germline values: CDR1 SGDLS, CDR2 YYNGEE. The CDR3 covers 17 residues. Trimming left V 0 bases short and J 6 bases short, with 18 bases between. The CDR3 bases are TGTGCCAGCAGCGTAGAGGGTTACCTGGTGAAAGCCGGGGAGCTGTTTTTT. It specifies CASSVEGYLVKAGELFF.

This chain joins TRBV11-1 and TRBJ2-4; 8 bases match TRBD1. The CDR3 is 18 amino acids. Germline V gene data show CDR1 as SGHAT and CDR2 as FQDESV (reference sequence). V was clipped by 2 bases and J by 1 base; unmatched bases: 10. DNA of the CDR3: TGTGCCAGCAGCTTATGGTTGACAGGGGACCTGGCCAAAAACATTCAGTACTTC. Protein sequence: CASSLWLTGDLAKNIQYF.

The chain uses TRBV3-1 and TRBJ1-4, with D possibly being TRBD1 (5 bases). V dropped 1 base and J dropped 8 bases, with 11 bases sitting between them. CDR1 LGHDT and CDR2 YNNKEL come from the germline V gene (reference sequence). The CDR3 runs to 14 residues. The CDR3 nucleotides read TGTGCCAGCAGCCAAGTGCAGGGTGACGAAAAACTGTTTTTT. Its protein product is CASSQVQGDEKLFF.

This clonotype was counted only a few times. The chain combines TRBV5-5 with TRBJ1-3; D gene unclear. The CDR3 runs 16 residues. Trimming left V 0 bases short and J 0 bases short, with 10 bases between. CDR1 is SGHKS, CDR2 YYEKEE, per germline (reference sequence). The DNA of the CDR3 is TGTGCCAGCAGCTTGGTTCTCGGGAGCTCTGGAAACACCATATATTTT. Residues: CASSLVLGSSGNTIYF.

The chain joins TRBV13 to TRBJ2-2; possibly TRBD2 for D (6 bases). Germline lookup yields CDR1 PRHDT and CDR2 FYEKMQ (reference sequence). V was cut by 1 base and J by 1 base, with 10 bases left in between. The CDR3 totals 16 residues. The CDR3 region is CASSLESGGNTGELFF. CDR3 sequence (DNA): TGTGCCAGCAGCTTAGAATCCGGGGGGAACACCGGGGAGCTGTTTTTT. Full variable domain (rest looked up from reference TRBV13 and TRBJ2-2): AAGVIQSPRHLIKEKRETATLKCYPIPRHDTVYWYQQGPGQDPQFLISFYEKMQSDKGSIPDRFSAQQFSDYHSELNMSSLELGDSALYFCASSLESGGNTGELFFGEGSRLTVL.

This chain connects TRBV6-2 or TRBV6-3 to TRBJ1-5; no definite D call. Germline assignment: CDR1 MNHEY and CDR2 SVGEGT. V was shortened by 2 bases and J by 2 bases, with 7 bases between the two germline ends. The CDR3 covers 14 residues. The CDR3 nucleotides read TGTGCCAGCAGTTACGAGGTTCGCAATCAGCCCCAGCATTTT. Translation gives CASSYEVRNQPQHF.

This chain links TRBV27 with TRBJ1-5; D possibly corresponds to TRBD1 (5 bases). Germline values: CDR1 MNHEY, CDR2 SMNVEV (reference sequence). This CDR3 contains 17 residues. The ends were cut back, 5 bases at V and 3 bases at J, with 20 bases in the middle. The CDR3 sequence is CASSLKGAGGHNQPQHF. CDR3 bases: TGTGCCAGCAGTCTGAAAGGGGCCGGTGGGCACAATCAGCCCCAGCATTTT.

This clonotype showed up just a few times. This chain connects TRBV11-2 to TRBJ2-1; 9 bases are a match to TRBD1. This CDR3 region has 15 residues. V gave up 6 bases and J gave up 6 bases; unmatched junction bases: 9. CDR1 SGHAT and CDR2 FQNNGV come from the germline V gene. The CDR3 DNA sequence: TGTGCCAGCAGGGGACCGGGACAGGGCCCCAATGAGCAGTTCTTC. Protein: CASRGPGQGPNEQFF.

CDR3 DNA sequence: TGTGCCAGCACCCGCTGGACAGGGCAGAGCAATCAGCCCCAGCATTTT. Its protein is CASTRWTGQSNQPQHF. The chain has TRBV12-3 or TRBV12-4 and TRBJ1-5, with TRBD1 matching over 8 bases. The ends lost 7 bases at V and 1 base at J; junction bases unmatched: 9. The CDR3 is made up of 16 amino acids.

The chain recombines TRBV5-1 with TRBJ2-5; 7 bases are a match to TRBD2. The V and J ends lost 0 bases and 7 bases, in that order; junction bases with no gene match: 12. This CDR3 is built from 16 residues. CDR1 is SGHRS, CDR2 YFSETQ, per germline. The CDR3 nucleotides are TGCGCCAGCAGCTTGGTGGGCCTAGCGGAGGTCGGGACCCAGTACTTC. Residues: CASSLVGLAEVGTQYF. Variable domain in full (rest from reference TRBV5-1 and TRBJ2-5): KAGVTQTPRYLIKTRGQQVTLSCSPISGHRSVSWYQQTPGQGLQFLFEYFSETQRNKGNFPGRFSGRQFSNSRSEMNVSTLELGDSALYLCASSLVGLAEVGTQYFGPGTRLLVL.